These 29 T cell receptor beta chains were sequenced from one sample in a study of T cell repertoires in cytomegalovirus infection. MiXCR was run by TCRdb on the reads, yielding one entry per CDR3 protein. The profile shows over 150,000 distinct CDR3 sequences, about 18% of them singletons. The material sequenced was CD8+ T cells from PBMCs. The receptors here all came from a human donor in good health (CMV status not recorded). Some clones in this sample may be carry-over from other donors' samples.

This clonotype was seen a handful of times. This chain joins TRBV4-3 and TRBJ2-1; D ambiguous. The CDR3 is made up of 16 amino acids. Per germline, CDR1 LGHNA and CDR2 YSLEER. Trimming took 0 bases from V and 2 from J, leaving 11 bases between them. The CDR3 bases are TGCGCCAGCAGCCAAGATCCAATGACGGCCTACAATGAGCAGTTCTTC. This gives the protein CASSQDPMTAYNEQFF.

A few counts support this clonotype. V is TRBV5-6 and J is TRBJ2-3; D uncertain. Per germline, CDR1 SGHDT and CDR2 YYEEEE. The CDR3 runs 14 residues. V was pared by 1 base and J by 2 bases, with 8 bases between. CDR3: CASSLPGFTDTQYF. The CDR3 bases are TGTGCCAGCAGCTTGCCCGGGTTCACAGATACGCAGTATTTT. Full variable domain (outside the CDR3, taken from reference TRBV5-6 and TRBJ2-3): DAGVTQSPTHLIKTRGQQVTLRCSPKSGHDTVSWYQQALGQGPQFIFQYYEEEERQRGNFPDRFSGHQFPNYSSELNVNALLLGDSALYLCASSLPGFTDTQYFGPGTRLTVL.

This clonotype has just a few counts. The chain uses TRBV6-2 or TRBV6-3 and TRBJ2-7, with 9 bases that match TRBD1. The germline V gene encodes CDR1 MNHEY and CDR2 SVGEGT. V was pared by 5 bases and J by 6 bases, with 8 bases of the junction left unmatched. The CDR3 is made up of 14 amino acids. CDR3 protein: CASSRRPDRGEQYF. CDR3 coding DNA: TGTGCCAGCAGTCGACGCCCGGACAGGGGCGAGCAGTACTTC.

This chain connects TRBV12-3 or TRBV12-4 to TRBJ2-7; 9 nucleotides line up with TRBD1. The CDR3 sequence is 15 residues long. Losses at the gene ends were 5 bases for V and 5 bases for J; bases not matched to a gene: 10. CDR3 sequence: CASSNVWDRVDEQYF. CDR3 coding DNA: TGTGCCAGCAGTAATGTTTGGGACAGGGTCGACGAGCAGTACTTC.

Only a few counts were recorded for this clonotype. V gene TRBV6-2 or TRBV6-3 combines with J gene TRBJ2-7; D not certain. Germline V gene lookup returns CDR1 MNHEY and CDR2 SVGEGT. This CDR3 comprises 13 residues. Trimming took 2 bases from V and 3 from J, leaving 8 bases between them. The chain's CDR3 is CASSYSHLYEQYV. The CDR3 coding sequence is TGTGCCAGCAGTTACAGTCATCTCTACGAGCAGTACGTC.

In its sample, this clonotype was seen a few times. The chain couples TRBV28 to TRBJ1-1; TRBD1 agrees at 7 bases. The V gene end was trimmed by 5 bases and the J gene end by 7 bases; junction bases not matched to a gene: 10. Germline V CDR1 and CDR2: MDHEN, SYDVKM. This CDR3 is 14 amino acids long. This CDR3 is CASSLPYRGGEAFF. In DNA, the CDR3 is TGTGCCAGCAGTCTACCTTACAGGGGAGGTGAAGCTTTCTTT.

The table lists this clonotype with a few counts. The gene calls are TRBV4-1 and TRBJ2-7, with 9 nucleotides matching TRBD1. Germline values: CDR1 MGHRA, CDR2 YSYEKL. J lost 5 bases, V lost 1 base, and 6 bases had no gene match. The CDR3 spans 15 residues. The CDR3 DNA reads as TGCGCCAGCAGCCAAGTGGACAGGGGAGGCGACGAGCAGTACTTC. Translation gives CASSQVDRGGDEQYF.

This chain joins TRBV20-1 and TRBJ2-1, with 12 bases lining up with TRBD2. Trimming took 6 bases from V and 3 from J; bases not matched to a gene: 9. This CDR3 has 16 amino acids. CDR1 DFQATT and CDR2 SNEGSKA come from the germline V gene (reference sequence). The CDR3 is CSAKDWTSGVYNEQFF. In DNA form, the CDR3 reads TGCAGTGCAAAAGACTGGACTAGCGGGGTCTACAATGAGCAGTTCTTC.

This chain connects TRBV4-1 to TRBJ1-1, with D tentatively TRBD1 (6 bases). Germline V gives CDR1 MGHRA, CDR2 YSYEKL. The CDR3 loop spans 14 amino acids. Trimming left V 4 bases short and J 4 bases short, with 13 bases between. The CDR3 DNA sequence: TGCGCCAGCAGCCCCGAAACAGGGTCCACTGAAGCTTTCTTT. This translates into CASSPETGSTEAFF.

A few counts support this clonotype. This chain links TRBV19 with TRBJ2-1; 9 nucleotides match TRBD1. Germline V gives CDR1 LNHDA, CDR2 SQIVND (reference sequence). The CDR3 extends over 19 amino acids. Losses at the gene ends were 7 bases for V and 0 bases for J; bases not matched to a gene: 16. The CDR3 reads CASIPRGQGHESSYNEQFF. The CDR3 nucleotides are TGTGCCAGTATCCCGCGGGGACAGGGACATGAGAGCTCCTACAATGAGCAGTTCTTC.

This clonotype was observed at least ten times. The chain carries TRBV7-9 and TRBJ2-1, with D possibly matching TRBD1 (5 bases). V was pared by 5 bases and J by 4 bases, with 9 bases between. Germline-derived CDR1 and CDR2 are SEHNR and FQNEAQ (reference sequence). The CDR3 length is 13 residues. CDR3 loop: CASSVDSYNEQFF. CDR3 in DNA: TGTGCCAGCAGCGTTGACAGTTACAATGAGCAGTTCTTC.

The CDR3 loop reads CASSLEVGRRNYGYTF. Written as DNA, the CDR3 is TGTGCCAGCAGCTTGGAGGTCGGCAGGAGGAACTATGGCTACACCTTC. The chain couples TRBV5-6 to TRBJ1-2; D is uncertain. Germline V lookup: CDR1 SGHDT, CDR2 YYEEEE. Between the trimmed V and J ends, which lost 0 bases and 2 bases, there was a span of 14 bases. The CDR3 totals 16 residues.

CDR3 sequence: CASSPQTTLGGELFF. DNA of the CDR3: TGTGCCAGCAGTCCACAGACTACTTTGGGGGGGGAGCTGTTTTTT. This rearrangement joins TRBV7-2 to TRBJ2-2; possible D gene TRBD2, 5 bases. Germline CDR1 and CDR2: SGHTA and FQGNSA. Deletions cut 6 bases from V and 8 bases from J, with 19 bases between. The CDR3 runs to 15 residues.

The CDR3 bases are TGTGCCAGCAGCACAAACAGGGGAGGAAGGGGCGAGCAGTACTTC. This codes for CASSTNRGGRGEQYF. The rearrangement uses TRBV11-1 and TRBJ2-7, with D possibly matching TRBD1 (7 bases). CDR1 and CDR2 (germline): SGHAT, FQDESV (reference sequence). This CDR3 has 15 residues. V was shortened by 5 bases and J by 6 bases, with 20 bases between the two germline ends.

The chain is built from TRBV11-2 and TRBJ2-7; D is tentatively TRBD1 or TRBD2 (5 bases each). Germline CDR1 is SGHAT and CDR2 is FQNNGV. The length of the CDR3 is 15 residues. V was clipped by 0 bases and J by 3 bases, with 12 bases between them. The CDR3 is CASSLDEGRGYEQYF. CDR3 nucleotide sequence: TGTGCCAGCAGCTTAGACGAGGGACGCGGCTACGAGCAGTACTTC.

V is TRBV20-1 and J is TRBJ2-2; no definite D call. The CDR3 is made up of 16 amino acids. Germline V gene lookup returns CDR1 DFQATT and CDR2 SNEGSKA (reference sequence). V lost 6 bases and J 2 bases, leaving 19 bases between the germline ends. This chain's CDR3 is CSAPKPARINTGELFF. CDR3 in DNA: TGCAGTGCCCCGAAACCCGCCAGGATTAACACCGGGGAGCTGTTTTTT.

The rearrangement links TRBV28 to TRBJ1-1; 7 bases line up with TRBD1. V lost 2 bases, J lost 7 bases, and 4 bases stayed unmatched. CDR3 size: 13 residues. From germline, CDR1 is MDHEN and CDR2 SYDVKM. As DNA, the CDR3 is TGTGCCAGCAGTTTAGGACAGGCCGATGAAGCTTTCTTT. Translating it yields CASSLGQADEAFF. The full variable domain, rest sourced from reference TRBV28 and TRBJ1-1, is DVKVTQSSRYLVKRTGEKVFLECVQDMDHENMFWYRQDPGLGLRLIYFSYDVKMKEKGDIPEGYSVSREKKERFSLILESASTNQTSMYLCASSLGQADEAFFGQGTRLTVV.

This clonotype was counted only a few times. This sequence joins TRBV7-9 and TRBJ1-1, with D unclear. With 8 bases removed from V and 0 bases from J, the gap between germline ends came to 16 bases. The length of the CDR3 is 15 residues. The germline V gene encodes CDR1 SEHNR and CDR2 FQNEAQ (reference sequence). The CDR3 bases are TGTGCCAGCGGCCAAGGAGCCACGATGAACACTGAAGCTTTCTTT. Translating it yields CASGQGATMNTEAFF.

The rearrangement uses TRBV14 and TRBJ2-7, with a possible D match to TRBD2 (7 bases). This CDR3 is built from 18 residues. The V end was cut by 4 bases, the J end by 1 base, with 23 bases between. Per germline, CDR1 SGHDN and CDR2 FVKESK. The CDR3 nucleotides read TGTGCCAGCAGCCCCCGCGGTAGGGGGGGGGTTCTTTCCTACGAGCAGTACTTC. It translates to CASSPRGRGGVLSYEQYF.

This clonotype came up many times. The V gene is TRBV7-9, the J gene TRBJ1-2, with D unclear. The V gene lost 4 bases and the J gene lost 2 bases, with 8 bases spanning the gap. This CDR3 has 13 amino acids. The germline gives CDR1 SEHNR, CDR2 FQNEAQ (reference sequence). The CDR3 DNA reads as TGTGCCAGCAGCTCGGACTGGAACTATGGCTACACCTTC. It yields the protein CASSSDWNYGYTF.

This clonotype was seen a few times. The rearrangement joins TRBV12-3 or TRBV12-4 to TRBJ2-3; D may be TRBD1 (6 bases). The V end was cut by 6 bases, the J end by 5 bases, with 18 bases between. The CDR3 is 15 amino acids. The CDR3 reads CASSPLAPGVDTQYF. CDR3 bases: TGTGCCAGCAGCCCTCTGGCCCCAGGGGTAGATACGCAGTATTTT.

This chain links TRBV29-1 with TRBJ2-7, with a possible D match to TRBD1 (5 bases). Germline CDR1 SQVTM, CDR2 ANQGSEA. The CDR3 is made up of 14 amino acids. The V gene lost 3 bases and the J gene lost 4 bases, with 16 bases spanning the gap. DNA of the CDR3: TGCAGCGTTGAGTCCCGGGCCCCAGGGTACGAGCAGTACTTC. Its protein is CSVESRAPGYEQYF.

Concerning this clonotype: This may arise from a read error, as a much more abundant clone is one base away. This chain joins TRBV6-5 and TRBJ2-3; TRBD1 matches at 8 bases. Germline V gives CDR1 MNHEY, CDR2 SVGAGI. The CDR3 totals 15 residues. CDR3 nucleotides: TGTGCCCGCAGTCCCTCAGGGGGCGCGGCAGATACGCAGTATTTT. It encodes CARSPSGGAADTQYF.

In its sample, this clonotype was seen a few times. The V call is TRBV7-2, the J call TRBJ2-1; TRBD2 aligns across 9 bases. V was pared by 6 bases and J by 7 bases, with 13 bases of the junction left unmatched. CDR3 length equals 16 residues. Germline values: CDR1 SGHTA, CDR2 FQGNSA. CDR3 in DNA: TGTGCCAGCAGGGACAGAAGTGCGGGGGGGCCAAATGAGCAGTTCTTC. Translated, it gives CASRDRSAGGPNEQFF.

This clonotype turned up a few times. The chain carries TRBV7-3 and TRBJ2-3; no definite D call. Per the germline V gene, CDR1 is SGHTA and CDR2 is FQGTGA. This CDR3 has 17 amino acids. V lost 0 bases to trimming and J lost 2 bases, with 15 bases between them. The chain's CDR3 is CASSLTRSNPLTDTQYF. The CDR3 bases are TGTGCCAGCAGCTTAACCCGGTCGAACCCTCTCACAGATACGCAGTATTTT. Looking up the rest from reference TRBV7-3 and TRBJ2-3 gives the full variable domain: GAGVSQTPSNKVTEKGKYVELRCDPISGHTALYWYRQSLGQGPEFLIYFQGTGAADDSGLPNDRFFAVRPEGSVSTLKIQRTERGDSAVYLCASSLTRSNPLTDTQYFGPGTRLTVL.

The V call is TRBV6-8, the J call TRBJ2-5, with no clear D. The CDR3 loop spans 15 amino acids. V lost 6 bases and J lost 6, with 20 bases in between. CDR1 and CDR2 from the germline V gene are MNHGY and SAAAGT. For the CDR3, the DNA is TGTGCCAGCAGCCCCGTAGAAGGGAATATGAAGACCCAGTACTTC. Its protein is CASSPVEGNMKTQYF.

This clonotype was seen only a few times. This chain uses TRBV19 with TRBJ1-1; D might be TRBD1 (6 bases). Germline V gene lookup returns CDR1 LNHDA and CDR2 SQIVND (reference sequence). V was cut by 10 bases and J by 5 bases, with 11 bases left in between. CDR3 length: 11 amino acids. The CDR3 DNA sequence: TGTGCCATTAACACAGGGACTGAAGCTTTCTTT. It yields the protein CAINTGTEAFF.

V gene TRBV7-9 combines with J gene TRBJ1-4; a weak D match, TRBD1 (6 bases). The germline V gene has CDR1 SEHNR and CDR2 FQNEAQ (reference sequence). Trimming cost V 5 bases and J 10 bases, with 17 bases left between them. The CDR3 has 14 residues. CDR3 nucleotide sequence: TGTGCCAGCAGCGCCACAGACAGGTCAGGAAAACTGTTTTTT. Translating gives CASSATDRSGKLFF.

This clonotype has just a few counts. The chain recombines TRBV7-9 with TRBJ2-3, with D possibly TRBD2 on 6 matching bases. Trimming cost V 3 bases and J 6 bases, with 16 bases left between them. The germline gives CDR1 SEHNR, CDR2 FQNEAQ (reference sequence). CDR3 size: 15 residues. The CDR3 bases are TGTGCCAGCAGCTTCCTCGGGGGATCGGGGGATACGCAGTATTTT. Its protein product is CASSFLGGSGDTQYF.